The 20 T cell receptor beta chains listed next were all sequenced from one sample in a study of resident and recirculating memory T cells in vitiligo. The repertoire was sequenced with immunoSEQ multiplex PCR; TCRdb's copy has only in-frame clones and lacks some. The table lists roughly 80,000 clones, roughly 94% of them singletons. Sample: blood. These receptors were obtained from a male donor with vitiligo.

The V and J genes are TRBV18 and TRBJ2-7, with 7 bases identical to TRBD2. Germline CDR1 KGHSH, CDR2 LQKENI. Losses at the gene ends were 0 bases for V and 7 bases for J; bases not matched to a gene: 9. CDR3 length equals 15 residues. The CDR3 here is CASSPPPSGTREQYF. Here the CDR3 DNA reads TGTGCCAGCTCACCACCGCCTAGCGGTACGCGGGAGCAGTACTTC.

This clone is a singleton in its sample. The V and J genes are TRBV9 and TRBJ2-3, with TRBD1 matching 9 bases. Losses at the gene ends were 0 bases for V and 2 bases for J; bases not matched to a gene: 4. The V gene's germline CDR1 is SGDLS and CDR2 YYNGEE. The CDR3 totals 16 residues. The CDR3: CASSVGGDRDTDTQYF. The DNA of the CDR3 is TGTGCCAGCAGCGTAGGCGGGGACAGGGACACAGATACGCAGTATTTT.

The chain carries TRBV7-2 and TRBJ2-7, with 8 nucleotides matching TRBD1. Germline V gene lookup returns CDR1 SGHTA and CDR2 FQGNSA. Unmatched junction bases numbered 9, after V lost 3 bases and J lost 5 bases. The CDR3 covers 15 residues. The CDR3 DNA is TGTGCCAGCAGCTTTCTCGCCAGGGGGCTTAACGAGCAGTACTTC. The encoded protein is CASSFLARGLNEQYF.

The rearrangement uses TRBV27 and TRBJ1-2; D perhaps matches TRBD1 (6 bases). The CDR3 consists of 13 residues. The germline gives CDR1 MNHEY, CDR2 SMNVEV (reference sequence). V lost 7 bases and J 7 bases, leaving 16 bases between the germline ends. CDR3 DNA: TGTGCCAGCACCTCTCGGGGGGCGATTGGCTACACCTTC. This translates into CASTSRGAIGYTF.

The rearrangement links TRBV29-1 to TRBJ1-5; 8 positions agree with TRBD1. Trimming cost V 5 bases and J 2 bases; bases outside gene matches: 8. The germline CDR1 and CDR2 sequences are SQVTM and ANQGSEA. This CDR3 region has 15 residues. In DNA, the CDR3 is TGCAGCGTTTCGGAACCGGGACAGGGCAATCAGCCCCAGCATTTT. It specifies CSVSEPGQGNQPQHF.

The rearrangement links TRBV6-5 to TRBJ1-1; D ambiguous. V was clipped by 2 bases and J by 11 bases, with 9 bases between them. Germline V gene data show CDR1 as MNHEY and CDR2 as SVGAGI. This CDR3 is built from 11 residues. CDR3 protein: CASSYAGVAFF. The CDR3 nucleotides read TGTGCCAGCAGTTACGCAGGCGTCGCTTTCTTT.

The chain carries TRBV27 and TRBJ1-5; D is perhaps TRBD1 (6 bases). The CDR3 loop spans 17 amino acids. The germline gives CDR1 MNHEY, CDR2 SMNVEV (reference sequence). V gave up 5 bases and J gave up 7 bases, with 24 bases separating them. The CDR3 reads CASSPHSVAGQHQPQHF. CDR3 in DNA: TGTGCCAGCAGTCCCCACTCCGTAGCGGGACAACACCAGCCCCAGCATTTT.

CDR3 in amino acids: CASSPAGDVYNEQFF. The CDR3 bases are TGTGCCAGCAGCCCAGCGGGGGACGTTTACAATGAGCAGTTCTTC. The chain employs TRBV6-5 and TRBJ2-1; 8 bases agree with TRBD2. Germline trimming cut 6 bases from V and 4 bases from J; bases unmatched to any gene: 8. The CDR3 length is 15 residues. Germline CDR1 MNHEY, CDR2 SVGAGI.

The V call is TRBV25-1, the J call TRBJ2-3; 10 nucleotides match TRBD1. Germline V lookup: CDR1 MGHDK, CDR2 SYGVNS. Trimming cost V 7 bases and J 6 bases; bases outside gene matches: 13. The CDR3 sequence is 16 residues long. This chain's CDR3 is CASTPGVGQGGDTQYF. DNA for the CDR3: TGTGCCAGCACTCCGGGTGTAGGACAGGGGGGCGATACGCAGTATTTT.

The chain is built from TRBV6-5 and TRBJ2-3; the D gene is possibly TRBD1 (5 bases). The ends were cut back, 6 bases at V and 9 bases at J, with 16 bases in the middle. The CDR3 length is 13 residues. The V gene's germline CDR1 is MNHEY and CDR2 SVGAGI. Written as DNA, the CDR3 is TGTGCCAGCAGCCCTAGTGGGGCCCAAACGCAGTATTTT. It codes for CASSPSGAQTQYF.

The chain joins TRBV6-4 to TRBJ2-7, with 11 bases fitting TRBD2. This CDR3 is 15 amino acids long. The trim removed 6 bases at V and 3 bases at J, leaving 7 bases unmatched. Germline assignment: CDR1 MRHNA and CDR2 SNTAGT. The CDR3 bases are TGTGCCAGCAGCGTTAGCGGGAGGGCCCACTACGAGCAGTACTTC. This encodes CASSVSGRAHYEQYF.

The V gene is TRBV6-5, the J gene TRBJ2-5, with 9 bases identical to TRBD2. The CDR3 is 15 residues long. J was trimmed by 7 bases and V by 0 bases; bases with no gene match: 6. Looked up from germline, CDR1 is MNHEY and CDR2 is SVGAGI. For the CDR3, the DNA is TGTGCCAGCAGTTACTCGGGACTAGCCTCAGGGACCCAGTACTTC. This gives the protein CASSYSGLASGTQYF.

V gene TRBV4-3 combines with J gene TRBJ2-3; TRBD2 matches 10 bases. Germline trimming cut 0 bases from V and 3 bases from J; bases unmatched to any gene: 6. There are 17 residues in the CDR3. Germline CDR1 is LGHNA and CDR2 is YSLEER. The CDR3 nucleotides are TGCGCCAGCAGCCAAGATTGGAGGACTAGCGGAACAGATACGCAGTATTTT. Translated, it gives CASSQDWRTSGTDTQYF.

The CDR3 sequence is CASSLAGNTEAFF. Written as DNA, the CDR3 is TGCGCCAGCAGCTTGGCAGGGAACACTGAAGCTTTCTTT. The chain employs TRBV5-1 and TRBJ1-1; D ambiguous. The CDR3 contains 13 residues. Trimming removed 0 bases at V and 1 base at J, with 4 bases between. CDR1 is SGHRS, CDR2 YFSETQ, per germline. The full variable domain, in which reference TRBV5-1 and TRBJ1-1 provide the parts outside the CDR3, is KAGVTQTPRYLIKTRGQQVTLSCSPISGHRSVSWYQQTPGQGLQFLFEYFSETQRNKGNFPGRFSGRQFSNSRSEMNVSTLELGDSALYLCASSLAGNTEAFFGQGTRLTVV.

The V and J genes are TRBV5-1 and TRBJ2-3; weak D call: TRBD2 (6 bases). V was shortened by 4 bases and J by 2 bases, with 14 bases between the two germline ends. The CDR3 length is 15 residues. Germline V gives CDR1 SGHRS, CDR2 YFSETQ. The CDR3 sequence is CASSRAGLTTDTQYF. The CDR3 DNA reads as TGCGCCAGCAGCCGGGCGGGACTTACCACAGATACGCAGTATTTT.

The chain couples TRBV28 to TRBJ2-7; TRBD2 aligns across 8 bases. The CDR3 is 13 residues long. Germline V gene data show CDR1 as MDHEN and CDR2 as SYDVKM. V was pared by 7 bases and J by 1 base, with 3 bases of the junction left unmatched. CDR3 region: CASTGGASYEQYF. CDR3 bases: TGTGCCAGCACCGGGGGGGCTTCCTACGAGCAGTACTTC.

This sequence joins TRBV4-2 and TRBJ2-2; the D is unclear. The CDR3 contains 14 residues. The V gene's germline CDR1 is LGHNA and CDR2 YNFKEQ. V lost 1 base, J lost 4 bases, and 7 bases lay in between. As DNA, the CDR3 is TGTGCCAGCAGCCAAGGGCCAGGCACCGGGGAGCTGTTTTTT. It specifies CASSQGPGTGELFF.

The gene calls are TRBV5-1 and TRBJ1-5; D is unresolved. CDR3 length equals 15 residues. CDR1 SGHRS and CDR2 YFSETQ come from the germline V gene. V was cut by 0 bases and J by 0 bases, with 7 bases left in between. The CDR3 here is CASSLGQASNQPQHF. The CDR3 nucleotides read TGCGCCAGCAGCTTGGGTCAGGCTAGCAATCAGCCCCAGCATTTT.

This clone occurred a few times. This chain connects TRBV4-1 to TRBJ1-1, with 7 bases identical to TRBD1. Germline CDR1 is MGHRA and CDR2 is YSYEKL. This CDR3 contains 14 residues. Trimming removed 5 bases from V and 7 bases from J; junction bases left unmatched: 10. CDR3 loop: CASSRYRGANEAFF. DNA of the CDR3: TGCGCCAGCAGCAGGTACAGGGGCGCGAATGAAGCTTTCTTT.

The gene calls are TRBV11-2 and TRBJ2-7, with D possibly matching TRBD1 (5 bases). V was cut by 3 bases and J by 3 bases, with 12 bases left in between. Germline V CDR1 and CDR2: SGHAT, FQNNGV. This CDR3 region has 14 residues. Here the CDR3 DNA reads TGTGCCAGCAGCTTGTTGGGGCAGATCTACGAGCAGTACTTC. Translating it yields CASSLLGQIYEQYF.